This record looks at one TCR beta chain sequence and its context. Its antigen is unknown. Base quality data are lacking; no much larger clone is found one base away. This entry is derived from a study of shared clonotypes between healthy human individuals (TCRdb year 2020). For context, the study as a whole: A few men and a couple of women, aged 18 to 49 years, made up the cohort. The study deeply sequenced blood TCR repertoires of 5 or 6 healthy adults to estimate repertoire size and the extent of clonotype sharing between individuals. For each donor, CD4 naive and CD4 memory were each given three plates, CD8 naive was given two plates, and CD8 memory was given one plate. Libraries were prepared and TCR repertoires were sequenced by different laboratories using diverse techniques, in order to increase sequencing depth and limit assay-specific biases. Each donor's leukapheresis produced roughly between roughly 0.85 and 10 billion PBMCs. The paper as a whole reports these results and caveats: Even with the large sequencing depth, rarefaction of the sorted-subset datasets indicated that sequencing was incomplete. The genetic and exposure-history diversity represented was limited by the small number of donors. Sampling was restricted to blood, and TCR repertoires in tissues likely differ from the TCR repertoires found in blood. Estimated clonotype richness was generally larger for naive than for memory subsets. Pairwise subsampling indicated that sequencing depth was expected to affect the degree of clonotype sharing among donors. Clonotypes shared by all four sorted-subset donors showed higher generation probabilities than non-shared clonotypes. Across a few donors, approximately 4.6% of naive CD4, 3% to 3.5% of naive CD8, 2% to 2.5% of memory CD4, and roughly 0.41% of memory CD8 clonotypes were shared.

Donors were healthy HIV-negative adults with no recently reported acute infections or vaccinations. Only Caucasian adults living in Nashville, Tennessee, USA were represented among the donors. CD4+ T cells were enriched by magnetic negative selection; naive cells were then positively selected on CD45RA, and the negative fraction formed the memory subset. Blood was collected by leukapheresis, and PBMCs were isolated by Ficoll-Histopaque density gradient centrifugation and then cryopreserved in liquid nitrogen vapor phase. Analytical flow cytometry was used to check the purity and quantity of every magnetically sorted T cell population. Genomic DNA was isolated from each sorted fraction and quantified by UV absorbance on a Nanodrop 2000c. Using the deep immunoSEQ assay, TCR CDR3 regions were amplified from genomic DNA by multiplex PCR. Extracted genomic DNA from each cell subset was distributed evenly across all wells of several immunoSEQ 96-well plates, and each plate was treated as a replicate. For sorted subsets, roughly 0.2 ug genomic DNA, equal to some 30,000 T cell genomes, was loaded into each replicate PCR. Purified libraries were quantified with a Qubit 3.0 fluorometer, sized on a Bioanalyzer 2100, and re-quantified with the KAPA Library Quantification kit. A separate single-read 150-cycle Illumina NextSeq 550 flow cell was used to sequence each immunoSEQ 96-well plate. The study's own analysis went as follows. The immunoSEQ output contained only junctional sequences without quality scores, so filtering could not match that applied to full-length reads. To assign V/J genes and CDR3, sequences were annotated against IMGT germline references using PyIR, a Python wrapper for IgBLAST v1.9. Reads with weak V/J assignments (E-value above 1e-6), missing CDR3, stop codons, out-of-frame junctions, or ambiguous translated residues were removed. V3J clonotypes were defined by identical inferred V gene, J gene, and CDR3 amino acid sequence. The percentage overlap between two repertoires was calculated by dividing the number of shared unique clonotypes by the size of the smaller repertoire. RTK rarefaction, the Chao1 estimator, and Recon v2.1 estimates of unobserved clonotypes were used to assess repertoire richness. Generation probabilities were computed with OLGA for all TCRbeta clonotypes obtained by the gDNA method from four donors. TCRdb obtained this table from immuneACCESS and retained in-frame rearrangements with V and J assigned. These tables miss some clones; where compared with another copy, unresolved V genes account for less than half of the shortfall, and the remainder is unexplained. The DNA gave D and trimming, while V, J and clone size come from that table. Within this sample are around 1,100,000 clones, with approximately 77% of them counted one time only. About 0.89% of the sample is held by the ten biggest clonotypes.

What was sequenced was memory CD4+ T cells from PBMCs. This specimen's cell subset or site label, per the study, means: CD45RA-negative fraction. This TCR was sampled from a man between 18 and 29 years old in good health. Some clones in this sample may be carry-over from other donors' samples.

At the DNA level, the sequence is TGTGCCAGCAGACCACAGGGGGCGGGAGCTGAAGCTTTCTTT. It translates to CASRPQGAGAEAFF. This chain is built from TRBV25-1 and TRBJ1-1, with 9 central nucleotides matching TRBD1. The CDR3 holds 14 amino acids from the cysteine to the phenylalanine. Just the 42-base CDR3 DNA is kept, in frame starting at base 1. The germline V gene provides CDR1 MGHDK and CDR2 SYGVNS. V lost 6 bases and J lost 6 bases, and the count of bases not matched to a germline gene is 8.